This TCR beta chain was recorded in a study of T cells after yellow fever vaccination. Study-wide background: Researchers used SMART-Seq v4 Ultra Low Input to prepare fractions that had low cell numbers. General study results and limits: CD4 and CD8 compartments shared a small share of clonotypes, likely from convergent recombination. Weaker, the secondary response peaked sooner, at day 5 versus 15.

Deletions cut 0 bases from V and 5 bases from J, with 7 bases between. The CDR3 covers 13 residues. Universal primer sites and UMIs were introduced during 5'RACE template-switching synthesis of TCR cDNA. TCRdb independently ran MiXCR on the 5' RACE reads; one entry per CDR3 protein. Among around 310,000 distinct CDR3 sequences listed, roughly 4.3% were seen once. The table lists this clonotype with many counts. Antigen specificity is unknown. This sequence was found in a man younger than 35 who received the YFV17D yellow fever vaccine. The source material was PBMCs, sampled 5 days after the yellow fever booster vaccination. The genes are TRBV12-3 or TRBV12-4 and TRBJ1-1; D call uncertain. CDR3 nucleotide sequence: TGTGCCAGCAGTTTAGCGCCGGGGACTGAAGCTTTCTTT. It yields the protein CASSLAPGTEAFF.